This T cell receptor beta chain stems from a study of blood T cell repertoires in COVID-19. Study as a whole: From T cells, B-cell-depleted T cells, or PBMCs came the material, which was cDNA or gDNA.

The repertoire was sequenced with immunoSEQ multiplex PCR; TCRdb's copy has only in-frame clones and lacks some. The sample has some 70,000 clones, 65% to 85% seen once. The CDR3 length is 13 residues. Germline V gene data show CDR1 as SQVTM and CDR2 as ANQGSEA. Trimming cost V 4 bases and J 0 bases, with 9 bases left between them. This sequence joins TRBV29-1 and TRBJ1-1; D perhaps matches TRBD1 (5 bases). Source material: peripheral blood. The sequence came from a man in his fifties or sixties with COVID-19, enrolled during active disease. CDR3 region: CSVGGVLNTEAFF. The CDR3 DNA reads as TGCAGCGTTGGGGGCGTTCTGAACACTGAAGCTTTCTTT.